This record concerns one TCR beta chain sequence. Its antigen remains undetermined. Base qualities are not at hand, and no much larger clone is one base apart. The library was generated by the immunoSEQ multiplex PCR assay. For the multiplex PCR, a mixture combining 60 forward primers for TCR Vbeta segments and 13 reverse primers for TCR Jbeta segments was used. Amplification of the CDR3 region of rearranged TCR beta genes was performed with a multiplex PCR assay on genomic DNA. Amplified TCR beta libraries were sequenced as 87-base-pair reads on the Illumina HiSeq System. Processing in the source paper ran as follows. In a later analysis, tens of millions of unique TCR beta chains were counted across the approximately 620 repertoires, and roughly 11 million of these chains were shared by at least two donors. A nearest-neighbor algorithm error-corrected the raw reads and collapsed the reads into unique sequences, merging closely related sequences to remove PCR and sequencing errors. CDR3 sequences were aligned to IMGT reference sequences to assign V, D and J gene segments. Each retained sequence needed at least a six-nucleotide match to both a V gene segment and a J gene segment. Rearrangements were classified as productive when the CDR3 lacked stop codons and remained in frame with V and J, and all other rearrangements were classified as non-productive. CDR3 was defined by IMGT convention, running from the second conserved V-encoded cysteine to the conserved J-encoded phenylalanine. In an earlier analysis of more than 550 of the donors, sequences lacking an unambiguous match to a single V gene segment were excluded. An earlier analysis of fewer than 750 of the donors called V segments functional above 56.7% productive rearrangements and segregating when the between-donor standard deviation exceeded 5%. To diagnose cytomegalovirus status from the catalog of TCR beta chain sequences, a statistical classification framework was built. A later analysis assigned V and J genes by comparing TCR nucleotide sequences with IMGT/GENE-DB human TR gene sequences. A later analysis assigned CDR3 sequences and most-parsimonious VDJ recombination scenarios with the TCRdist pipeline. In a later analysis, each TCR beta chain was defined by its CDR3 amino acid sequence together with its V-gene family, and reads lacking a unique V-gene family were excluded. As a way to deal with suspected cross-contamination and a sequencing artifact, a later analysis dropped hundreds of nucleotide sequences that were highly shared and had low generation probability. In a later analysis, a clonal expansion index for each public chain was calculated from normalized within-repertoire ranks of inferred template counts. A later analysis computed generation probabilities with a VDJ recombination model fitted to out-of-frame rearrangements, and checked the results against IGoR. Hypergeometric tests were used in a later analysis to score TCR-TCR, TCR-HLA and TCR-CMV co-occurrence, with a repertoire-size bias correction applied to the TCR pairs. To estimate false discovery rates, a later analysis permuted the HLA or CMV assignments 20 times. In a later analysis, co-occurring TCRs were grouped using DBSCAN, and TCRdist sequence similarity was added for clustering within HLA-allele-positive subsets. Repertoires with fewer than 30,000 or more than 120,000 public chains were left out of co-occurrence clustering, as were about five repertoires with anomalous nucleotide sharing. TCRdb took this table from immuneACCESS and kept in-frame rearrangements with V and J called. Such tables lack part of the clones; where checked against another copy, unresolved V genes explain under half of the gap, and the rest is unexplained. From that table come the V and J calls and clone size; the DNA was used to work out D and trimming. The sample table contains a few hundred thousand clones; only one count was recorded for roughly 91% of them. The top ten hold roughly 1% of the sample.

This entry comes from a study of cytomegalovirus exposure and HLA in healthy donors (dated by TCRdb to 2016 to 2017). Context from the whole study: An earlier analysis of 587 of the donors reported 250 to 350 Gb of sequence data and some 110 million unique TCR beta sequences obtained from approximately 180 million T cells. An early release that covered some 630 HLA-typed donors contained around 300 gigabases of sequencing data and 85 million to 100 million unique TCR sequences. The genetic ancestry cluster associated with self-reported Caucasian donors included 81% of the roughly 360 genotyped donors. The study was designed to test whether signatures of past pathogen exposure could be identified by cataloging public T cell receptors. The study profiled the T cell repertoires of more than 500 subjects by immunosequencing and related them to cytomegalovirus serostatus. Besides the first cohort of roughly 700 subjects, a separate validation cohort made up of 120 different subjects was used. The study combined high-throughput TCR immunosequencing, statistical association of individual TCRs with disease status, and machine learning to predict cytomegalovirus infection status. A later analysis re-analyzed previously published TCR beta repertoires from 650 to 800 donors and added high-resolution HLA genotyping to study TCR occurrence patterns. The later analysis used no new phenotypic data to find candidate immune exposures, relying instead on TCR beta sequences and their occurrence across donors. In an earlier analysis of several hundred of the donors, high-throughput TCR beta sequencing was used to judge whether each TCR beta V gene segment behaved as functional or pseudogenic. Donor age, sex, ethnicity and CMV serostatus were compiled alongside the repertoire data. A later genetic analysis used genome-wide SNP genotypes for about three fifths of the 666 donors, treating that subset as a discovery cohort. Every discovery cohort repertoire had been produced on one sequencing platform. HLA typing included class I and class II loci at four-digit resolution. Typing coverage varied by locus: about 629-630 donors for A, B, C, DRB1 and DQB1; approximately 520 for DQA1; 600 to 610 for DPA1; 400 to 480 for DPB1. Five DR-DQ haplotypes were handled as single units for association and clustering because linkage in the cohort was strong. On average, roughly 250,000 unique TCR beta nucleotide sequences were sequenced per donor among 398 genotyped donors of the cohort, with about 17% of those sequences being non-productive.

The cohort was made up of approximately 700 healthy bone marrow donors. All cohort members were sampled while nominally healthy, although unrecorded immune exposures were likely present. The donor was CMV seronegative and belonged to the group of 320 or so seronegative cohort members. Each donor provided a peripheral blood sample, and peripheral blood mononuclear cells were used for TCR beta sequencing. The Qiagen DNeasy Blood Extraction Kit was used to extract genomic DNA from the blood cell samples. Findings and caveats that apply to the study as a whole: Roughly uniform sequencing depth across donors was assumed in presence/absence analyses, although this assumption may not hold. An association between a missense DCLRE1C variant and V-gene and J-gene trimming of TCR beta chains was found in a later genetic analysis and replicated in an independent cohort. Linkage disequilibrium might explain the correlated functional status among segregating V segments, but an unknown experimental factor could not be ruled out. The 87-base-pair reads could not distinguish some IMGT-functional V segments, including TRBV6-2 and TRBV6-3, so those segments were excluded. In the study, around 150 TCR beta chains were listed as associated with cytomegalovirus. A later analysis associated 17,000 or so TCR beta sequences with specific HLA alleles at a false discovery rate of 0.05. Most TCR sequences were seen in very few donors, while some public TCRs were found in many individuals. In a later analysis, HLA-associated TCR beta chains were found to be more clonally expanded and to have lower generation probabilities than equally common non-associated chains. A cluster of highly shared sequence variants was judged likely to be a technical artifact of the sequencing pipeline. The earlier analysis of 587 of the donors excluded fewer than 20 rarely observed V segments, including chromosome 9 orphons, because counts were too low. Because HLA typing was unavailable for some donors at each locus, only the typed subset was used in association tests. A further reported finding was that TCR beta sequences accurately predicted the HLA-A and HLA-B alleles for most subjects in the first cohort. Immune exposure information for the cohort was limited to CMV serostatus. Compared with the approximately 700-donor mean, donors in an Asian-associated ancestry cluster had fewer N-insertions in productive TCRs, according to a later genetic analysis. According to a later analysis, TCR association rates differed among HLA loci, with DRB1 alleles showing the most associated TCRs and HLA-C alleles showing the fewest. The classifier was reported to diagnose cytomegalovirus status with high specificity and sensitivity in both the original and validation cohorts. Assigning TCR associations to individual alleles was difficult when HLA alleles, especially DR and DQ, strongly co-occurred. In vitro tests confirmed that a few of the cytomegalovirus-associated TCR beta chains recognize cytomegalovirus antigens. According to the authors, the approach could potentially be generalized to other disease states and immunological phenotypes. A later analysis found that most CMV-associated TCR beta chains appeared HLA-restricted, with HLA associations seemingly driven largely by CMV exposure. Only TCR beta chains were sequenced in this cohort, and the absence of alpha or paired-chain data limited detectable features. In a later analysis, several top co-occurrence clusters were reported to appear linked to parvovirus B19, influenza, CMV and Epstein-Barr virus. In an earlier analysis of roughly 560 of the donors, most TCR beta V segments were observed in productive rearrangements about 90% or about 30% of the time, broadly matching IMGT annotations.

Including cysteine and phenylalanine, the CDR3 has 18 amino acids. Only the CDR3 DNA is retained, 54 bases long and in frame from the first base. Trimming costs V 1 base and J 0 bases, and their ends lie 15 bases apart. The CDR1 and CDR2 encoded by the germline V gene are MNHNS and SASEGT. The material sequenced was PBMCs. The receptor's source is a woman aged 18-29 years in good health and CMV-seronegative. The V and J segments used are TRBV6-1 and TRBJ1-4, with the D gene call left open. The CDR3 sequence is CASSEVSAVSATNEKLFF. The DNA sequence is TGTGCCAGCAGTGAAGTATCAGCGGTATCTGCAACTAATGAAAAACTGTTTTTT.